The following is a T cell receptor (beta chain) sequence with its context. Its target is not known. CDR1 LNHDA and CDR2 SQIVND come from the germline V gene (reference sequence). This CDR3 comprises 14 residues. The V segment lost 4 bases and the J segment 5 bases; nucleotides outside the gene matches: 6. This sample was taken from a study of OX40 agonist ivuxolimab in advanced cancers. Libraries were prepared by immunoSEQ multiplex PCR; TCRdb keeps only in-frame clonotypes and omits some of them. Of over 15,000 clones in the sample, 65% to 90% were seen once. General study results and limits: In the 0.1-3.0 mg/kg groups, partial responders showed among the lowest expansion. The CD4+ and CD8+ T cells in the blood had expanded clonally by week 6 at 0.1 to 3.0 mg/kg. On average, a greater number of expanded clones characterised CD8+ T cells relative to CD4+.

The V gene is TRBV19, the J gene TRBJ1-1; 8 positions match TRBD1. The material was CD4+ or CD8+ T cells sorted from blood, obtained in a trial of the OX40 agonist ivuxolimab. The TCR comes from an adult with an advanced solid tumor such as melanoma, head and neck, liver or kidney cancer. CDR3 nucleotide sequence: TGTGCCAGTAGTACCGACAGGGGAAGGACTGAAGCTTTCTTT. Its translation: CASSTDRGRTEAFF.